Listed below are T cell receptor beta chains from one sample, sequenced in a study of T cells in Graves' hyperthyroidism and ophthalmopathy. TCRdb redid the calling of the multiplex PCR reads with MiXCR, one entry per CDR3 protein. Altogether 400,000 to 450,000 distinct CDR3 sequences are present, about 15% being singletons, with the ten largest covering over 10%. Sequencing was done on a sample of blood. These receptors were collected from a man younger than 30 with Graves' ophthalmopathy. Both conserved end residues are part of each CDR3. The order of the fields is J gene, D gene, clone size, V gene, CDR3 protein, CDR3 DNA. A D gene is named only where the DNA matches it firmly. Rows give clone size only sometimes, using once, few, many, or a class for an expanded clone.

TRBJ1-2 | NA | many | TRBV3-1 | CASSQVVSTDFNYGYTF | TGTGCCAGCAGCCAAGTGGTTTCGACTGATTTTAACTATGGCTACACCTTC
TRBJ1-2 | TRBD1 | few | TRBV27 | CASSLPGTAGGYTF | TGTGCCAGCAGCCTTCCCGGGACAGCGGGGGGCTACACCTTC
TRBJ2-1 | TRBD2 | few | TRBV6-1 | CASSSPGLAGGISSYNEQFF | TGTGCCAGCAGTTCACCGGGACTAGCGGGAGGGATAAGCTCCTACAATGAGCAGTTCTTC
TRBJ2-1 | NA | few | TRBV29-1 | CSADDQGSYNEQFF | TGCAGCGCCGACGACCAGGGGTCCTACAATGAGCAGTTCTTC
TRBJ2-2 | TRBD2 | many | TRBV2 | CASSEAPRGVGTGELFF | TGTGCCAGCAGTGAAGCGCCCCGGGGGGTTGGTACCGGGGAGCTGTTTTTT
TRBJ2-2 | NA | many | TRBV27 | CASTTSLNTGELFF | TGTGCCAGCACCACTAGTCTTAACACCGGGGAGCTGTTTTTT
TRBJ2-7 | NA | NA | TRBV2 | CASSDVGLYEQYF | TGTGCCAGCAGTGACGTTGGGCTCTACGAGCAGTACTTC
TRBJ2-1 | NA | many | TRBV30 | CAWSLGEALSYNEQFF | TGTGCCTGGAGTTTGGGGGAGGCCCTTTCCTACAATGAGCAGTTCTTC
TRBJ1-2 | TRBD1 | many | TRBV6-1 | CASSARQGANYGYTF | TGTGCCAGCAGTGCCAGACAGGGTGCGAACTATGGCTACACCTTC
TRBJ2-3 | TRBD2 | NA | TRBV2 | CASSGTSGGPVSTDTQYF | TGTGCCAGCAGTGGGACTAGCGGGGGGCCGGTGAGCACAGATACGCAGTATTTT
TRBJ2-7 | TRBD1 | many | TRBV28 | CASSLPTGGREQYF | TGTGCCAGCAGTTTACCCACAGGGGGAAGGGAGCAGTACTTC
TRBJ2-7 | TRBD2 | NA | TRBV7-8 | CASSQRGTASYEQYF | TGTGCCAGCAGCCAGCGGGGGACGGCCTCCTACGAGCAGTACTTC
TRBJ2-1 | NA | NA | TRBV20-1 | CSARPPEDNEQFF | TGCAGTGCTAGACCCCCAGAGGACAATGAGCAGTTCTTC
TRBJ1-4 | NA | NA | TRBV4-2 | CASSQKGGEEKLFF | TGTGCCAGCAGCCAGAAGGGGGGCGAAGAAAAACTGTTTTTT
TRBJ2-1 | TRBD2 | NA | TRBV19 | CASSSETSGSTNEQFF | TGTGCCAGTAGTTCGGAGACTAGCGGGAGTACCAATGAGCAGTTCTTC
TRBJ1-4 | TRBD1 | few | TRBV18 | CASSPGQDEKLFF | TGTGCCAGCTCACCAGGACAGGATGAAAAACTGTTTTTT
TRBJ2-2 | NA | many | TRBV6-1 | CASSPWTDPNTGELFF | TGTGCCAGCAGTCCCTGGACAGACCCGAACACCGGGGAGCTGTTTTTT
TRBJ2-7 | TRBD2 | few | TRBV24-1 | CATSDSGTTYYEQYF | TGTGCCACCAGTGATTCTGGGACTACTTACTACGAGCAGTACTTC
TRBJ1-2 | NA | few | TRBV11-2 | CASSLSWQGSYGYTF | TGTGCCAGCAGCTTAAGTTGGCAGGGCTCCTATGGCTACACCTTC
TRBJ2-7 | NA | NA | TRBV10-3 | CAISESGAYEQYF | TGTGCCATCAGTGAGTCGGGGGCTTACGAGCAGTACTTC
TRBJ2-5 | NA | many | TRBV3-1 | CASSQLLGVTQTQYF | TGTGCCAGCAGCCAATTGCTGGGGGTGACACAGACCCAGTACTTC
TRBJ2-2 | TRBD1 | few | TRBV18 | CASSPTQGDTGELFF | TGTGCCAGCTCACCAACCCAGGGGGACACCGGGGAGCTGTTTTTT
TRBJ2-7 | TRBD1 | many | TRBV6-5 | CASSYEGAYEQYF | TGTGCCAGCAGTTACGAGGGGGCTTACGAGCAGTACTTC
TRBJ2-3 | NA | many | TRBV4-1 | CASSQVPNTQYF | TGCGCCAGCAGCCAAGTCCCAAATACGCAGTATTTT
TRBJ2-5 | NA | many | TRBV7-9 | CASSFVEGETQYF | TGTGCCAGCAGCTTCGTGGAGGGGGAGACCCAGTACTTC
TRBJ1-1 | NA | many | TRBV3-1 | CASSQMIWDTEAFF | TGTGCCAGCAGCCAGATGATATGGGACACTGAAGCTTTCTTT
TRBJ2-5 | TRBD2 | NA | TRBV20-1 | CSASVGGRAVETQYF | TGCAGTGCTTCGGTAGGCGGGAGGGCCGTAGAGACCCAGTACTTC
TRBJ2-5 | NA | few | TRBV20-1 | CSVRSPVQETQYF | TGCAGTGTTCGGTCACCCGTCCAAGAGACCCAGTACTTC
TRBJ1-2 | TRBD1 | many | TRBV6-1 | CASSARQGEGYGYTF | TGTGCCAGCAGTGCCCGACAGGGAGAGGGCTATGGCTACACCTTC
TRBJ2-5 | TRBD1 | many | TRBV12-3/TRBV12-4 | CASSQTGGEETQYF | TGTGCCAGCAGTCAGACAGGGGGAGAAGAGACCCAGTACTTC
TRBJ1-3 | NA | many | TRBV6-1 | CASSSLSTAAASGNTIYF | TGTGCCAGCAGCTCCCTCTCGACAGCGGCGGCCTCTGGAAACACCATATATTTT
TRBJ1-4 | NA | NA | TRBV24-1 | CATSEPQGPNEKLFF | TGTGCCACCAGTGAACCTCAGGGCCCAAATGAAAAACTGTTTTTT
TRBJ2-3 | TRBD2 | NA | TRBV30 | CAWSYAAGGGADTQYF | TGTGCCTGGAGTTATGCCGCGGGGGGGGGAGCAGATACGCAGTATTTT
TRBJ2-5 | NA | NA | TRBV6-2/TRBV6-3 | CASSYRESETQYF | TGTGCCAGCAGTTACCGCGAGTCAGAGACCCAGTACTTC
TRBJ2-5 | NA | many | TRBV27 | CASSLSRTERIQETQYF | TGTGCCAGCAGTTTATCGAGGACCGAACGAATACAAGAGACCCAGTACTTC
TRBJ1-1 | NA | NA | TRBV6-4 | CASSGGPGEAFF | TGTGCCAGCAGTGGAGGTCCCGGTGAAGCTTTCTTT
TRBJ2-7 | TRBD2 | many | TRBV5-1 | CASSLYGGRTSESYEQYF | TGCGCCAGCAGCTTGTACGGCGGGAGGACGAGCGAGTCCTACGAGCAGTACTTC
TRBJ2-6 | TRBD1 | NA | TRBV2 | CASSVQGAYGANVLTF | TGTGCCAGCAGTGTGCAGGGGGCTTATGGGGCCAACGTCCTGACTTTC
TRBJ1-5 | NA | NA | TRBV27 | CASRSLQPQHF | TGTGCCAGCAGATCACTTCAGCCCCAGCATTTT
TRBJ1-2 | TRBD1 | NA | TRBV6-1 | CASTPAEDRLHGYTF | TGTGCCAGCACCCCCGCGGAGGACAGGTTGCATGGCTACACCTTC
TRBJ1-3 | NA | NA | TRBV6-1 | CASILRGSSSGNTIYF | TGTGCCAGCATTCTCAGGGGCTCCAGCTCTGGAAACACCATATATTTT
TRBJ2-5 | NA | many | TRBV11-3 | CASTETLQETQYF | TGTGCCAGCACAGAAACGTTACAAGAGACCCAGTACTTC
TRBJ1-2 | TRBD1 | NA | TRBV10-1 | CASSEPRDRTGYTF | TGCGCCAGCAGTGAACCCCGGGACAGGACTGGCTACACCTTC
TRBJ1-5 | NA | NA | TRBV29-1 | CSATRGGQPQHF | TGCAGCGCGACAAGGGGAGGTCAGCCCCAGCATTTT
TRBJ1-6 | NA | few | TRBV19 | CASSKTALDSPLHF | TGTGCCAGTAGTAAGACAGCTCTGGACTCACCCCTCCACTTT
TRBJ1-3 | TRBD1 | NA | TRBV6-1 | CASSTGTGALSGNTIYF | TGTGCCAGCAGTACCGGGACAGGTGCCCTCTCTGGAAACACCATATATTTT
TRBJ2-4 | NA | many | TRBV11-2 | CASSLSPAGRNIQYF | TGTGCCAGCAGCTTAAGCCCCGCGGGGAGGAACATTCAGTACTTC
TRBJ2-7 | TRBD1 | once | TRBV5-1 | CASTHLGTGPYEQYF | TGCGCCAGCACGCACCTCGGGACAGGGCCCTACGAGCAGTACTTC
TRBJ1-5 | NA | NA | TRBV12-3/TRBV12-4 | CASSLSDINQPQHF | TGTGCCAGCAGTTTGTCGGACATCAATCAGCCCCAGCATTTT
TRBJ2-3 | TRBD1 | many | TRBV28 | CASSLLPIGPVTGPGTDTQYF | TGTGCCAGCAGTTTACTCCCAATAGGCCCTGTGACAGGGCCGGGCACAGATACGCAGTATTTT
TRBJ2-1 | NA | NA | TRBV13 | CASTPYEDSYNEQFF | TGTGCCAGCACCCCCTATGAGGACTCCTACAATGAGCAGTTCTTC